The T cell receptor beta chain under discussion was sequenced for a study of T-cell memory formation after mild COVID-19. Regarding the study as a whole: Pre-infection memory contained some responding clones, which suggested that cross-reactive memory had joined. Of the contracting clones, CD4+ ones lay mainly in CM and EM, and CD8+ ones in EMRA.

Regarding this clonotype: Antigen: not known.

Germline CDR1 reads SGHTA; CDR2 reads FQGNSA. The length of the CDR3 is 15 residues. V shed 4 bases and J shed 4 bases, with 16 bases lying between them. TCRdb re-analysed the 5' RACE reads in MiXCR, keeping a single row per CDR3 protein. Among about 350,000 distinct CDR3 sequences, 13% to 15% were seen once, and the ten largest hold under 25%. The receptor was derived from a man aged 18 to 29 who had mild COVID-19 (a few samples of this study predate the infection). Cell type and time point are not known. What was sequenced was PBMCs or a T cell subset sorted from them (not recorded which). The chain links TRBV7-2 to TRBJ1-2; D ambiguous. DNA for the CDR3: TGTGCCAGCAGCTCCGAGAACAGAGCCGCCTATGGCTACACCTTC. Protein: CASSSENRAAYGYTF.